The clone carrying this TCR beta chain is judged medium-sized (0.01 to 0.1%). The target antigen is unknown. This entry is derived from a study of TIL therapy for anti-PD-1-resistant metastatic lung cancer. General study results and limits: Many TIL product clones were absent from baseline tumor, suggesting clonal contraction.

V lost 6 bases and J lost 5, with 14 bases in between. The CDR3 extends over 13 amino acids. In germline, CDR1 is MDHEN, CDR2 SYDVKM. This was the immunoSEQ v3 assay. The data were produced by immunoSEQ multiplex PCR, yet TCRdb's version contains in-frame clones alone and is incomplete. The data hold approximately 11,000 clones, with about 54% observed a single time. The time point was: pre-treatment sample, taken before nivolumab and TIL therapy. Most excised metastases sampled were pleural nodules or supraclavicular lymph nodes. This rearrangement joins TRBV28 to TRBJ2-7; a possible D gene is TRBD1 (5 bases). The specimen was tumor tissue, collected at baseline. This sequence was found in a person aged 25 to 79 with non-small cell lung cancer. CDR3 sequence: CASRHQGTHEQYF. In nucleotides, the CDR3 is TGTGCCAGCAGACACCAGGGAACTCACGAGCAGTACTTC.